The rows below give T cell receptor beta chains drawn from one sample of a study of shared clonotypes between healthy human individuals. Clones were sequenced by immunoSEQ multiplex PCR, and TCRdb holds only the in-frame ones, with some missing. The repertoire holds some 2,000,000 clones, with about 94% as singletons. The sample consisted of naive CD4+ T cells sorted from blood. The receptor source for this set is a man aged 18 to 30 in good health. CDR3s include the opening cysteine and the closing phenylalanine or tryptophan. The D gene is left open where the match is weak. A clone size is listed for some rows: how often the clone was seen (once, few, many), or a class if it is expanded.

TRBV6-1	TRBJ1-1	-	-	TGTGCCAGCAGTGATATCCAGGCTACGAACACTGAAGCTTTCTTT	CASSDIQATNTEAFF
TRBV6-1	TRBJ1-2	-	once	TGTGCCAGCGGCAGGGACTATGGCTACACCTTC	CASGRDYGYTF
TRBV5-1	TRBJ1-2	-	-	TGCGCCAGCAGCTTGGAAGGGATGGGCGGCTACACCTTC	CASSLEGMGGYTF
TRBV7-2	TRBJ2-7	-	-	TGTGCCAGCAGCTTACGAACTACTGGCGGCGACTCCTACGAGCAGTACTTC	CASSLRTTGGDSYEQYF
TRBV9	TRBJ1-6	TRBD1	-	TGTGCCAGCAGCGGAGGGGGACAGCGGTATTCACCCCTCCACTTT	CASSGGGQRYSPLHF
TRBV2	TRBJ1-5	TRBD1	-	TGTGCCAGCAGCATCGGACGCGGCGAAACTGGACAGGGTAGCAATCAGCCCCAGCATTTT	CASSIGRGETGQGSNQPQHF
TRBV5-6	TRBJ1-1	-	-	TGTGCCAGCAGCTTGATTGTCAGGGACACTGAAGCTTTCTTT	CASSLIVRDTEAFF
TRBV4-1	TRBJ1-6	-	-	TGCGCCAGCAGCCAAGGAATGGCCGCAGGCATCTATAATTCACCCCTCCACTTT	CASSQGMAAGIYNSPLHF
TRBV11-2	TRBJ2-2	-	-	TGTGCCAGCAGCTTAGTAGGTCCCGGGGAGCTGTTTTTT	CASSLVGPGELFF
TRBV10-3	TRBJ2-3	-	-	TGTGCCATCAGTGAGGGTAAAACAGATACGCAGTATTTT	CAISEGKTDTQYF
TRBV7-9	TRBJ2-7	-	-	TGTGCCAGCAGCTTAGCCGGAAGCGACGAGCAGTACTTC	CASSLAGSDEQYF
TRBV5-1	TRBJ2-7	TRBD2	-	TGCGCCAGCAGCGGGCGACTAGCGTCCTCCTACGAGCAGTACTTC	CASSGRLASSYEQYF
TRBV28	TRBJ2-3	TRBD2	-	TGTGCCAGCAGCCCGACTAGCGGGGGCGTCGCACGACATACGCAGTATTTT	CASSPTSGGVARHTQYF
TRBV19	TRBJ1-4	-	-	TGTGCCAGTAGTACGGGACAACTACCAACTAATGAAAAACTGTTTTTT	CASSTGQLPTNEKLFF
TRBV2	TRBJ1-1	TRBD1	-	TGTGCCAGCAGCTGGGACAGCTTCATGAACACTGAAGCTTTCTTT	CASSWDSFMNTEAFF
TRBV7-2	TRBJ1-1	TRBD1	-	TGTGCCAGCAGGGGACAGGTGAACACTGAAGCTTTCTTT	CASRGQVNTEAFF
TRBV11-2	TRBJ2-7	-	-	TGTGCCAGCAGCTACCACTACGAGCAGTACTTC	CASSYHYEQYF
TRBV6-1	TRBJ2-3	TRBD1	-	TGTGCCAGCACCTCCCAAAGGACAGGGGACGATACGCAGTATTTT	CASTSQRTGDDTQYF
TRBV5-1	TRBJ2-3	-	-	TGCGCCAGCAGCTTGGCCCGTAGGGGCACAGATACGCAGTATTTT	CASSLARRGTDTQYF
TRBV30	TRBJ2-1	-	-	TGTGCCTGGAGTGTACGACGAGAGCAGTTCTTC	CAWSVRREQFF
TRBV6-4	TRBJ2-3	-	-	TGTGCCAGCAGTCTGGAGAGAAGCACAGATACGCAGTATTTT	CASSLERSTDTQYF
TRBV5-5	TRBJ1-2	TRBD1	-	TGTGCCAGCAGCTTGGAAGTCAGGGGGCCCTATGGCTACACCTTC	CASSLEVRGPYGYTF
TRBV5-1	TRBJ2-3	TRBD2	-	TGCGCCAGCAGCTTGGCCGGGACTAAGGCAGATACGCAGTATTTT	CASSLAGTKADTQYF
TRBV9	TRBJ1-1	TRBD1	-	TGTGCCAGCAGCGTCACAGGGGGCCCGAACACTGAAGCTTTCTTT	CASSVTGGPNTEAFF
TRBV7-6	TRBJ2-1	-	-	TGTGCCAGCAGCCAACGGGGTGCGGGAAATGAGCAGTTCTTC	CASSQRGAGNEQFF
TRBV2	TRBJ2-5	TRBD2	-	TGTGCCAGCAGGATTAGCGGGGATGAGACCCAGTACTTC	CASRISGDETQYF
TRBV9	TRBJ2-1	-	-	TGTGCCAGCAGCCGGGGAGCGGAGAACTCCTACAATGAGCAGTTCTTC	CASSRGAENSYNEQFF
TRBV30	TRBJ1-5	-	-	TGTGCCTCAACCTTGGGGCTGGGGCAGCCCCAGCATTTT	CASTLGLGQPQHF
TRBV7-9	TRBJ2-1	TRBD2	-	TGTGCCAGCAGCTTAGCGCTTAGCGGGAGGGCCAGCGAGCAGTTCTTC	CASSLALSGRASEQFF
TRBV19	TRBJ1-6	-	-	TGTGCCAGTAGTACCCGGGACCTTAATTCACCCCTCCACTTT	CASSTRDLNSPLHF
TRBV4-1	TRBJ2-1	TRBD1	-	TGCGCCAGCAGCCAAGAAACAGGCGCAACAGGGGGAGCACGGGAGCAGTTCTTC	CASSQETGATGGAREQFF